This T cell receptor beta chain emerged from a study of Ad26.COV2.S vaccination and SARS-CoV-2 variants. Treatment reported: roughly 19 received Ad26.COV2.S at low or high dose, single or two shots; 5 received placebo; per-sample allocation not given. It was on day 63 after the first vaccine or placebo injection that samples were taken. Vaccination employed an Ad26 vector expressing the Wuhan-strain SARS-CoV-2 spike. Assay: immunoSEQ multiplex PCR; the TCRdb copy retains only in-frame clones and omits some. This table has about 250,000 clones, more than 70% appearing once. V shed 5 bases and J 6 bases; nucleotides not matched to a gene: 13. CDR3 size: 17 residues. In germline, CDR1 is SGHNT, CDR2 YYREEE (reference sequence).

The starting material was peripheral blood, obtained in a trial of Ad26.COV2.S vaccine versus placebo. This sequence joins TRBV5-4 and TRBJ2-1; 11 nucleotides line up with TRBD2. The clonotype originates from a person aged 18-65 years who received the Ad26.COV2.S COVID-19 vaccine or a placebo. Here the CDR3 DNA reads TGTGCCAGCAGTCCCGGGACTAGCGGAGTCCGGAGCAATGAGCAGTTCTTC. It encodes CASSPGTSGVRSNEQFF.